The rows below give T cell receptor beta chains drawn from one sample of a study of PD-1 blockade in mismatch repair-deficient tumors. Method: immunoSEQ multiplex PCR; TCRdb's copy keeps in-frame clones and lacks some. The table records roughly 130,000 clones, about nine tenths of them present only once. The starting material was peripheral blood, obtained approximately 72 weeks after starting pembrolizumab. These receptors originate from an adult with mismatch repair-deficient cancer. CDR3s include the opening cysteine and the closing phenylalanine or tryptophan. D genes are given only for firm matches. Some rows have no size entry. The others give once, few or many, or a class for an expanded clone.

TRBJ2-7	NA	TRBD2	12	TRBV6-1	CARKLAGDEQYF	TGTGCCAGAAAGCTAGCGGGAGACGAGCAGTACTTC
TRBJ2-1	NA	NA	15	TRBV5-6	CASSLAVTNYNEQFF	TGTGCCAGCAGCTTGGCCGTGACTAACTACAATGAGCAGTTCTTC
TRBJ2-7	NA	TRBD1	14	TRBV6-5	CASSPGTGSYEQYF	TGTGCCAGCAGTCCCGGGACAGGATCCTACGAGCAGTACTTC
TRBJ2-7	NA	TRBD2	17	TRBV28	CASSLATSGILTYEQYF	TGTGCCAGCAGTTTAGCGACTAGCGGGATCCTTACCTACGAGCAGTACTTC
TRBJ1-5	NA	NA	15	TRBV27	CASSLSGAGNQPQHF	TGTGCCAGCAGTTTATCCGGGGCCGGCAATCAGCCCCAGCATTTT
TRBJ2-7	NA	NA	13	TRBV7-2	CASSLPPVYEQYF	TGTGCCAGCAGCTTACCCCCCGTCTACGAGCAGTACTTC
TRBJ2-3	NA	TRBD2	19	TRBV9	CASSVATGGSMATTDTQYF	TGTGCCAGCAGCGTAGCTACGGGGGGGTCGATGGCCACCACAGATACGCAGTATTTT
TRBJ2-7	once	TRBD2	17	TRBV5-5	CASSMIPGTSASYEQYF	TGTGCCAGCAGCATGATTCCCGGGACTAGCGCTTCCTACGAGCAGTACTTC
TRBJ1-1	NA	NA	13	TRBV15	CATSTRGGPWAFF	TGTGCCACCAGCACAAGAGGGGGGCCATGGGCTTTCTTT
TRBJ1-1	NA	TRBD1	15	TRBV5-1	CASSLAGTGYTEAFF	TGCGCCAGCAGCTTGGCCGGGACAGGATACACTGAAGCTTTCTTT
TRBJ1-5	NA	NA	15	TRBV2	CASSEDSGTGKPQHF	TGTGCCAGCAGTGAAGACTCCGGAACAGGAAAGCCCCAGCATTTT
TRBJ1-1	NA	NA	13	TRBV11-2	CASSRDRNTEAFF	TGTGCCAGCAGCCGGGACCGAAACACTGAAGCTTTCTTT
TRBJ2-1	NA	NA	15	TRBV9	CASSVDGNSYNEQFF	TGTGCCAGCAGCGTAGACGGGAACTCCTACAATGAGCAGTTCTTC
TRBJ2-7	NA	NA	15	TRBV19	CANGMVRAINYEQYF	TGTGCCAACGGAATGGTTAGAGCTATCAACTACGAGCAGTACTTC
TRBJ2-2	few	NA	13	TRBV9	CASSVVEAGELFF	TGTGCCAGCAGCGTAGTGGAGGCCGGGGAGCTGTTTTTT
TRBJ2-7	NA	TRBD1	15	TRBV7-9	CASSLGDRTIAEQYF	TGTGCCAGCAGCTTAGGGGACAGGACGATTGCCGAGCAGTACTTC
TRBJ2-4	NA	TRBD2	15	TRBV6-1	CASRLKTSGQNIQYF	TGTGCCAGCAGGCTAAAGACTAGCGGCCAAAACATTCAGTACTTC
TRBJ1-2	NA	TRBD1	14	TRBV5-4	CASSPGQGIYGYTF	TGTGCCAGCAGCCCCGGACAGGGAATCTATGGCTACACCTTC
TRBJ2-2	NA	NA	15	TRBV19	CASSMGGSNTGELFF	TGTGCCAGTAGTATGGGTGGCAGCAACACCGGGGAGCTGTTTTTT
TRBJ2-1	NA	TRBD2	15	TRBV4-1	CASQRVAGVYNEQFF	TGCGCCAGCCAGCGGGTAGCGGGAGTCTACAATGAGCAGTTCTTC
TRBJ2-5	NA	NA	12	TRBV6-6	CASSYTKETQYF	TGTGCCAGCAGTTACACAAAAGAGACCCAGTACTTC
TRBJ1-1	NA	NA	15	TRBV28	CASSLSGQLGTEAFF	TGTGCCAGCAGTTTATCAGGGCAGCTAGGCACTGAAGCTTTCTTT
TRBJ2-1	NA	TRBD1	17	TRBV4-3	CASSPNSGTGGFYEQFF	TGCGCCAGCAGCCCCAATTCCGGGACAGGGGGCTTCTATGAGCAGTTCTTC
TRBJ2-5	NA	NA	14	TRBV7-9	CASSSRGYQETQYF	TGTGCCAGCAGCTCCCGAGGTTACCAAGAGACCCAGTACTTC
TRBJ2-7	NA	TRBD2	15	TRBV5-4	CASSFVQGLAGEQYF	TGTGCCAGCAGCTTTGTCCAGGGACTAGCGGGCGAGCAGTACTTC
TRBJ2-1	few	NA	12	TRBV7-6	CASSFMGNEQFF	TGTGCCAGCAGCTTTATGGGTAATGAGCAGTTCTTC
TRBJ2-6	NA	TRBD1	18	TRBV11-3	CASSLFPDRGYGANVLTF	TGTGCCAGCAGCTTATTTCCCGACAGGGGGTATGGGGCCAACGTCCTGACTTTC
TRBJ1-3	NA	NA	17	TRBV4-2	CASSQDYGQHSGNTIYF	TGTGCCAGCAGCCAAGATTACGGACAGCACTCTGGAAACACCATATATTTT
TRBJ1-2	NA	TRBD1	15	TRBV4-3	CASSQERTGLYGYTF	TGCGCCAGCAGCCAAGAACGGACAGGCCTCTATGGCTACACCTTC
TRBJ1-1	NA	NA	15	TRBV5-5	CASSMNVRVNTEAFF	TGTGCCAGCAGCATGAACGTCAGGGTGAACACTGAAGCTTTCTTT
TRBJ2-3	NA	TRBD2	14	TRBV30	CACGLAGNTDTQYF	TGTGCCTGCGGACTAGCGGGAAACACAGATACGCAGTATTTT
TRBJ2-2	NA	NA	14	TRBV6-5	CASCLGGGGGELFF	TGTGCCAGCTGTTTAGGAGGGGGCGGCGGGGAGCTGTTTTTT
TRBJ2-3	NA	TRBD2	16	TRBV7-8	CASSPRPREGPDTQYF	TGTGCCAGCAGCCCCAGGCCGCGGGAGGGCCCCGATACGCAGTATTTT